This T cell receptor beta chain was captured by sequencing in a study of T cell responses to AZD1222 COVID-19 vaccine. Study results and caveats: Among vaccine-associated CD4 TCRs, coverage spanned spike, with dominance at 160-218 and 743-854. White British people made up most donors, females outnumbered males, and clonal diversity was possibly underestimated. Breadth and depth of Spike-specific TCRs rose after two AZD1222 doses. Targets within unmutated variant regions were reportedly found for nearly half of spike-specific TCRs.

About this clone: The antigen remains unidentified.

The ends were cut back, 0 bases at V and 5 bases at J, with 8 bases in the middle. The CDR3 sequence is 14 residues long. Per the germline V gene, CDR1 is ENHRY and CDR2 is SYGVKD. Method: immunoSEQ multiplex PCR; TCRdb's copy keeps in-frame clones and lacks some. The repertoire includes 120,000 or so clones, around 90% of them detected once, and 4.4% sits in the top ten. V and J are TRBV10-3 and TRBJ1-5, with D possibly matching TRBD1 (6 bases). Source: peripheral blood, taken on day 0 of MenACWY control vaccination. The receptor comes from an adult in good health. This chain's CDR3 is CAISESGGYQPQHF. The CDR3 DNA sequence: TGTGCCATCAGTGAGTCAGGGGGATATCAGCCCCAGCATTTT.